A selection of T cell receptor beta chains follows, all from one sample in a study of cytomegalovirus exposure and HLA in healthy donors. Repertoires were generated with immunoSEQ multiplex PCR, while TCRdb's copy carries only in-frame clones and drops some. The repertoire holds approximately 65,000 clones, with 85% to 95% as singletons. Specimen: PBMCs. These receptors were obtained from a woman between 18 and 29 years old in good health and CMV-seronegative. Each CDR3 is given with its conserved first and last residue. A D gene is named only where the DNA matches it firmly. Expanded clones get a size class; other rows say once, few or many, or leave the size out.

abundance | j_gene | d_gene | v_gene | CDR3aa | CDR3nt
NA | TRBJ1-6 | TRBD1 | TRBV10-2 | CASSEYRGDSPLHF | TGCGCCAGCAGTGAGTACAGGGGCGATTCACCCCTCCACTTT
NA | TRBJ1-2 | TRBD1 | TRBV25-1 | CASTGGQGNYGYTF | TGTGCCAGCACTGGCGGACAGGGGAACTATGGCTACACCTTC
NA | TRBJ1-1 | TRBD1 | TRBV7-9 | CASSPSSGGTSLNTEAFF | TGTGCCAGCAGCCCAAGCTCAGGGGGCACCTCGCTGAACACTGAAGCTTTCTTT
NA | TRBJ1-2 | NA | TRBV9 | CASSPGGTAANYGYTF | TGTGCCAGCAGCCCAGGTGGAACGGCTGCTAACTATGGCTACACCTTC
NA | TRBJ2-7 | TRBD2 | TRBV9 | CASSVAGLAGTEQYF | TGTGCCAGCAGCGTAGCCGGACTAGCGGGGACTGAGCAGTACTTC
once | TRBJ2-2 | TRBD2 | TRBV11-2 | CASSGTGGSTGELFF | TGTGCCAGCAGCGGGACGGGGGGTAGCACCGGGGAGCTGTTTTTT
NA | TRBJ1-3 | NA | TRBV11-2 | CASSPGKGNTIYF | TGTGCCAGCAGCCCGGGGAAGGGAAACACCATATATTTT
NA | TRBJ2-3 | NA | TRBV9 | CASSVGDGFRDTQYF | TGTGCCAGCAGCGTAGGAGACGGGTTTAGAGATACGCAGTATTTT
once | TRBJ1-1 | NA | TRBV6-5 | CASSLSSGTEAFF | TGTGCCAGCAGTTTATCGTCGGGCACTGAAGCTTTCTTT
NA | TRBJ1-2 | TRBD1 | TRBV7-2 | CASSSTGGYGYTF | TGTGCCAGCAGCTCCACAGGGGGCTATGGCTACACCTTC
NA | TRBJ1-6 | TRBD1 | TRBV27 | CASRHDPGQLNSPLHF | TGTGCCAGCAGACACGATCCGGGACAGCTTAATTCACCCCTCCACTTT
NA | TRBJ2-6 | NA | TRBV19 | CASSIPEGGANVLTF | TGTGCCAGTAGTATTCCTGAGGGTGGGGCCAACGTCCTGACTTTC
NA | TRBJ2-1 | TRBD2 | TRBV7-2 | CASSLAGGPYEQFF | TGTGCCAGCAGCTTAGCGGGAGGGCCATATGAGCAGTTCTTC
NA | TRBJ2-2 | TRBD1 | TRBV7-2 | CASSLAGTGVTGELFF | TGTGCCAGCAGTCTGGCCGGGACAGGGGTAACCGGGGAGCTGTTTTTT
NA | TRBJ2-7 | NA | TRBV27 | CASSSGGYEQYF | TGTGCCAGCAGCTCCGGGGGATACGAGCAGTACTTC
NA | TRBJ2-3 | NA | TRBV29-1 | CSVVAASSTDTQYF | TGCAGCGTTGTGGCGGCATCTAGCACAGATACGCAGTATTTT
NA | TRBJ2-3 | TRBD2 | TRBV9 | CASSVGLGGAADTQYF | TGTGCCAGCAGCGTAGGTCTCGGGGGGGCCGCAGATACGCAGTATTTT
NA | TRBJ1-1 | NA | TRBV18 | CASSPGGNTEAFF | TGTGCCAGCTCACCGGGAGGGAACACTGAAGCTTTCTTT
NA | TRBJ2-1 | NA | TRBV7-9 | CASSSPGRGYNEQFF | TGTGCCAGCAGCAGCCCTGGACGGGGGTACAATGAGCAGTTCTTC
NA | TRBJ2-5 | TRBD2 | TRBV6-5 | CASRGGGSQETQYF | TGTGCCAGCAGGGGCGGGGGTTCCCAAGAGACCCAGTACTTC
NA | TRBJ2-3 | NA | TRBV7-3 | CASSSFQGTQYF | TGTGCCAGCAGCTCCTTCCAGGGTACGCAGTATTTT
NA | TRBJ1-5 | NA | TRBV6-1 | CASSEEAGSNQPQHF | TGTGCCAGCAGTGAAGAGGCAGGGAGCAATCAGCCCCAGCATTTT
NA | TRBJ2-1 | TRBD1 | TRBV7-3 | CASSPTGSGDEQFF | TGTGCCAGCAGCCCGACAGGGTCTGGAGATGAGCAGTTCTTC
NA | TRBJ2-5 | TRBD1 | TRBV28 | CASSLDRDQETQYF | TGTGCCAGCAGTTTAGACAGGGACCAAGAGACCCAGTACTTC
NA | TRBJ2-1 | NA | TRBV27 | CATRNGGAAYNEQFF | TGTGCCACCAGGAATGGGGGGGCCGCCTACAATGAGCAGTTCTTC
NA | TRBJ1-1 | TRBD1 | TRBV28 | CASRMTGANTEAFF | TGTGCCAGCAGGATGACAGGGGCGAACACTGAAGCTTTCTTT
NA | TRBJ1-3 | TRBD1 | TRBV5-6 | CASSRTGPGNTIYF | TGTGCCAGCAGCCGGACAGGGCCTGGAAACACCATATATTTT
NA | TRBJ2-2 | NA | TRBV28 | CASSRDTNTGELFF | TGTGCCAGCAGCCGGGACACGAACACCGGGGAGCTGTTTTTT
NA | TRBJ1-2 | NA | TRBV4-3 | CASSQDAAPSIYGYTF | TGCGCCAGCAGCCAAGACGCAGCGCCCTCGATCTATGGCTACACCTTC
NA | TRBJ1-1 | NA | TRBV30 | CAWVDTLGTEAFF | TGTGCCTGGGTAGACACGCTGGGCACTGAAGCTTTCTTT
NA | TRBJ2-4 | TRBD2 | TRBV27 | CASSLYGRENIQYF | TGTGCCAGCAGCCTTTACGGGCGGGAGAACATTCAGTACTTC
NA | TRBJ2-2 | TRBD2 | TRBV5-4 | CASRSQTSGGAQELFF | TGTGCCAGCAGATCTCAAACTAGCGGGGGGGCCCAGGAGCTGTTTTTT
once | TRBJ1-2 | TRBD1 | TRBV6-1 | CASSETGLYGYTF | TGTGCCAGCAGTGAGACAGGGCTCTATGGCTACACCTTC
NA | TRBJ2-7 | NA | TRBV21-1 | CASSLSRVHEQYF | TGTGCCAGCAGTCTTAGCCGGGTCCACGAGCAGTACTTC
NA | TRBJ2-3 | NA | TRBV7-2 | CASSFGLRITDTQYF | TGTGCCAGCAGCTTCGGACTCCGCATCACAGATACGCAGTATTTT
NA | TRBJ2-2 | NA | TRBV27 | CASSLYRENTGELFF | TGTGCCAGCAGTTTGTACAGGGAGAACACCGGGGAGCTGTTTTTT
NA | TRBJ1-2 | TRBD1 | TRBV29-1 | CSGGDSNTF | TGCAGCGGGGGGGACAGCAACACCTTC
NA | TRBJ2-1 | TRBD1 | TRBV12-5 | CASGRTGGANNEQFF | TGTGCTAGTGGCCGGACAGGGGGCGCTAACAATGAGCAGTTCTTC
NA | TRBJ1-2 | NA | TRBV27 | CASRTAGRRGYTF | TGTGCCAGCAGGACCGCCGGGCGGAGGGGCTACACCTTC
NA | TRBJ1-1 | NA | TRBV27 | CASSRTAGTEAFF | TGTGCCAGCAGTCGGACAGCAGGGACTGAAGCTTTCTTT